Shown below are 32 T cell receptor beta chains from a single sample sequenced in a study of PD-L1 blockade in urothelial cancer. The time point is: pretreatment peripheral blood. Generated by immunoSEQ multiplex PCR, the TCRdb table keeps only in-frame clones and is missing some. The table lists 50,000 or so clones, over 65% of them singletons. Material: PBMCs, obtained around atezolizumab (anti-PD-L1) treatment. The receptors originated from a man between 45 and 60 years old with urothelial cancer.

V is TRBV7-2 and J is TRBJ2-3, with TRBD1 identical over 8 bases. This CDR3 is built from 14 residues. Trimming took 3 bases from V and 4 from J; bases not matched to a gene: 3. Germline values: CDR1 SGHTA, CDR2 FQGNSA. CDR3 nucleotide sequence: TGTGCCAGCAGCTTCGACAGGGGACCAGATACGCAGTATTTT. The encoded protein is CASSFDRGPDTQYF. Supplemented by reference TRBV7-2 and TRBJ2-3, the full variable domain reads GAGVSQSPSNKVTEKGKDVELRCDPISGHTALYWYRQSLGQGLEFLIYFQGNSAPDKSGLPSDRFSAERTGGSVSTLTIQRTQQEDSAVYLCASSFDRGPDTQYFGPGTRLTVL.

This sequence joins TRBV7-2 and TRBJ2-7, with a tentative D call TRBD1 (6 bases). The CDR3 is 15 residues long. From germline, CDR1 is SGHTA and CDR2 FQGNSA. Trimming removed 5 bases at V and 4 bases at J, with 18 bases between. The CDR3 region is CASSRIQGILYEQYF. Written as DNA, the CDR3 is TGTGCCAGCAGCCGCATACAGGGCATTCTGTACGAGCAGTACTTC.

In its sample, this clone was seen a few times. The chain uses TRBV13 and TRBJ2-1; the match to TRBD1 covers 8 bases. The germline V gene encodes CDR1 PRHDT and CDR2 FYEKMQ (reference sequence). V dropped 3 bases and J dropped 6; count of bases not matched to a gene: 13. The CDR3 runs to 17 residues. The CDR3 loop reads CASSFLKDRGFRNEQFF. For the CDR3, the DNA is TGTGCCAGCAGCTTCCTAAAAGACAGGGGATTTCGCAATGAGCAGTTCTTC.

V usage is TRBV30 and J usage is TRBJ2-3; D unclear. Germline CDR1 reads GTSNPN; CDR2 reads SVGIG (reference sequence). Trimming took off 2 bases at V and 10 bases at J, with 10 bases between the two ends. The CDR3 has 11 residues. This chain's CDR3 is CAWSSGRAQYF. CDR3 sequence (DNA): TGTGCCTGGAGTAGTGGTAGAGCGCAGTATTTT.

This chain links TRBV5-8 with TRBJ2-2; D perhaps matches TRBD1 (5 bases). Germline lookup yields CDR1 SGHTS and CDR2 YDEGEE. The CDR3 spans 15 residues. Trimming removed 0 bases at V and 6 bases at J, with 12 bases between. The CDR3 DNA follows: TGTGCCAGCAGCTTGGAAGGGGCGCAGGCCGGGGAGCTGTTTTTT. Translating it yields CASSLEGAQAGELFF.

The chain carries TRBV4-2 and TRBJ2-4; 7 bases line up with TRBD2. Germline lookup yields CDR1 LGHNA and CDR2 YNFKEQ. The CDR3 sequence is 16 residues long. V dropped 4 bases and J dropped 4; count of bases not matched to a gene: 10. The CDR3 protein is CASSLQTSSEKNIQYF. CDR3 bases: TGTGCCAGCAGCCTCCAGACTAGCTCCGAGAAAAACATTCAGTACTTC.

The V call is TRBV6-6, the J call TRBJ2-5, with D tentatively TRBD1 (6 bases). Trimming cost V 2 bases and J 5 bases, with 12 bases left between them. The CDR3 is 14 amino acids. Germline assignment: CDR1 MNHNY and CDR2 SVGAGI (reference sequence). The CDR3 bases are TGTGCCAGCAGTTACGCAGGGGCTACGGAGACCCAGTACTTC. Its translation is CASSYAGATETQYF.

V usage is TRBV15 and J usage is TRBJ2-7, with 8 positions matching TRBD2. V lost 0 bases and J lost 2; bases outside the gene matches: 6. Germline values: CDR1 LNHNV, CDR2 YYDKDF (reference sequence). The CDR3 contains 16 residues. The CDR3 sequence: CATSREHGGATYEQYF. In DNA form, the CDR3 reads TGTGCCACCAGCAGAGAGCACGGGGGGGCCACCTACGAGCAGTACTTC.

In DNA, the CDR3 is TGCGCCAGCAGCCTGGAACCAGCGGGGTATGGCTACACCTTC. As protein: CASSLEPAGYGYTF. The V call is TRBV5-1, the J call TRBJ1-2; no clear D. V was cut by 4 bases and J by 5 bases, with 15 bases left in between. The CDR3 is 14 amino acids. Germline V gene data show CDR1 as SGHRS and CDR2 as YFSETQ.

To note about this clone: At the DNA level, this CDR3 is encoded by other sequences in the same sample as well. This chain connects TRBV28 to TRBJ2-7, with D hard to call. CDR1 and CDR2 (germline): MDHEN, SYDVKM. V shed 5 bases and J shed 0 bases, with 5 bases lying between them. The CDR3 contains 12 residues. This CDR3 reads CASSLLSYEQYF. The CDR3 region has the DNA TGTGCCAGCAGTCTCCTCTCCTACGAGCAGTACTTC.

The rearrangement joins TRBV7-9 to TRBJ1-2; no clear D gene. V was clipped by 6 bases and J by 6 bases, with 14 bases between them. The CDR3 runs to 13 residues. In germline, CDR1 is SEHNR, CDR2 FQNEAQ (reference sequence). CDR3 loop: CASSNHSGNGYTF. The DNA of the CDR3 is TGTGCCAGCAGTAACCACTCGGGTAATGGCTACACCTTC.

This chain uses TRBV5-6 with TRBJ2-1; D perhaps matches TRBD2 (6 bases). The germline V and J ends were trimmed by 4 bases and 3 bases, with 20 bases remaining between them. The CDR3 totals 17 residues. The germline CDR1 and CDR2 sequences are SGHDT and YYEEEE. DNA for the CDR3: TGTGCCAGCAGCCCGGGGAGGAGAGCCAGGGTCTACAATGAGCAGTTCTTC. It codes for CASSPGRRARVYNEQFF.

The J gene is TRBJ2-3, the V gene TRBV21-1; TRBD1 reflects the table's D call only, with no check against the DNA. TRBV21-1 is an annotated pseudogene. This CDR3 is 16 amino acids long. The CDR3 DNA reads TGTGCCAGCAGCACGATGGGGCGCCCTAGCACAGATACGCAGTATTTT. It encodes CASSTMGRPSTDTQYF.

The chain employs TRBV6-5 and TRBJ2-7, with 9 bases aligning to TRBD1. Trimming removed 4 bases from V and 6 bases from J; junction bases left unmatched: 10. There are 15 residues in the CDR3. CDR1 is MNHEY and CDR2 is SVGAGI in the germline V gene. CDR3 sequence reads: CASSSNRGREREQYF. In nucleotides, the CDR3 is TGTGCCAGCAGTTCAAACAGGGGGCGAGAGCGCGAGCAGTACTTC.

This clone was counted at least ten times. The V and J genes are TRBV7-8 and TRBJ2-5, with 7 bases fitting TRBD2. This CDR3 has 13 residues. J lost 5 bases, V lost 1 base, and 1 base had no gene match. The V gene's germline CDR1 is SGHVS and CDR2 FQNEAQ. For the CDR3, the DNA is TGTGCCAGCAGCTTAGAACTAGCGGAGACCCAGTACTTC. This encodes CASSLELAETQYF.

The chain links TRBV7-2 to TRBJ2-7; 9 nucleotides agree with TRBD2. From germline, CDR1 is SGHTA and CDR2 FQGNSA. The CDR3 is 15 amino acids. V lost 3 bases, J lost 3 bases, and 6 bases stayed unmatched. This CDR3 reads CASSFLAGTNYEQYF. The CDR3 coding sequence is TGTGCCAGCAGCTTCCTAGCGGGGACTAACTACGAGCAGTACTTC. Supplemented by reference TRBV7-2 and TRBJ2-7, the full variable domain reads GAGVSQSPSNKVTEKGKDVELRCDPISGHTALYWYRQSLGQGLEFLIYFQGNSAPDKSGLPSDRFSAERTGGSVSTLTIQRTQQEDSAVYLCASSFLAGTNYEQYFGPGTRLTVT.

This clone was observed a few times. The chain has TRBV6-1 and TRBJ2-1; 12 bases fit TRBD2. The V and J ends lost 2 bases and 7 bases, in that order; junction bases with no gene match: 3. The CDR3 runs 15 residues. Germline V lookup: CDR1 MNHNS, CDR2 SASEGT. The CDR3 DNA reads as TGTGCCAGCAGTGAAAGGACTAGCGGGATAAATGAGCAGTTCTTC. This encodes CASSERTSGINEQFF.

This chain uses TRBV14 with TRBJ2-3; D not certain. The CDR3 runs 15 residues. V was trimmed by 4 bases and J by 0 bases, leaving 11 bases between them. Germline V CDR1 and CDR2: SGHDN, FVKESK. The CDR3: CASSPRLISTDTQYF. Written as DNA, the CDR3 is TGTGCCAGCAGCCCCAGACTCATAAGCACAGATACGCAGTATTTT. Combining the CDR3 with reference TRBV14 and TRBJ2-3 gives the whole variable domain EAGVTQFPSHSVIEKGQTVTLRCDPISGHDNLYWYRRVMGKEIKFLLHFVKESKQDESGMPNNRFLAERTGGTYSTLKVQPAELEDSGVYFCASSPRLISTDTQYFGPGTRLTVL.

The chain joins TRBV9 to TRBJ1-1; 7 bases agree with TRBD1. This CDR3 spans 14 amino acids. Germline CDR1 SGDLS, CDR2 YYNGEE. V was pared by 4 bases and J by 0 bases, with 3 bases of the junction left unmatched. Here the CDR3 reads CASSKGQLNTEAFF. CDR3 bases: TGTGCCAGCAGCAAGGGACAGCTGAACACTGAAGCTTTCTTT.

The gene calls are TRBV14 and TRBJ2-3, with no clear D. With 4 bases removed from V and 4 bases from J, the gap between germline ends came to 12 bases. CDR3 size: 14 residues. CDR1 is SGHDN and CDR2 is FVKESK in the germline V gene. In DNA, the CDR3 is TGTGCCAGCAGCCGGCAGCGAGTAGCAGATACGCAGTATTTT. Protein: CASSRQRVADTQYF.

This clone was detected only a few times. The CDR3 here is CASSTGRANEAFF. The CDR3 DNA reads as TGTGCCAGCAGCACCGGCAGGGCGAATGAAGCTTTCTTT. This sequence joins TRBV7-3 and TRBJ1-1; tentatively, D is TRBD1 (5 bases). Trimming removed 5 bases from V and 7 bases from J, with 14 bases in between. This CDR3 has 13 residues. The germline gives CDR1 SGHTA, CDR2 FQGTGA.

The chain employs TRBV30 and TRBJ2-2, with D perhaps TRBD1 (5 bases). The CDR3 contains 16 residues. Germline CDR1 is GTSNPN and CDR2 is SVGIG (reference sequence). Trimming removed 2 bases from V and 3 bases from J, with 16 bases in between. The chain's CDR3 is CAWSYSRVLDTGELFF. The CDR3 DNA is TGTGCCTGGAGTTACAGCAGGGTCTTGGACACCGGGGAGCTGTTTTTT. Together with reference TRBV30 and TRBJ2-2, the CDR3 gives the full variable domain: SQTIHQWPATLVQPVGSPLSLECTVEGTSNPNLYWYRQAAGRGLQLLFYSVGIGQISSEVPQNLSASRPQDRQFILSSKKLLLSDSGFYLCAWSYSRVLDTGELFFGEGSRLTVL.

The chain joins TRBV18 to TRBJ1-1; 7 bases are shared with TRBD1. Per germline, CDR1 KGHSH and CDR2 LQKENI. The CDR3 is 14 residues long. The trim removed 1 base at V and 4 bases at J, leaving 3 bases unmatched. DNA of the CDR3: TGTGCCAGCTCACCACTAGCAGGGGGCACTGAAGCTTTCTTT. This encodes CASSPLAGGTEAFF.

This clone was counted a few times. The CDR3 sequence is CASSLSNTEAFF. DNA for the CDR3: TGTGCCAGCAGCCTCTCCAACACTGAAGCTTTCTTT. The V gene is TRBV25-1, the J gene TRBJ1-1; D ambiguous. V was trimmed by 6 bases and J by 2 bases, leaving 7 bases between them. CDR1 is MGHDK, CDR2 SYGVNS, per germline. The CDR3 runs to 12 residues.

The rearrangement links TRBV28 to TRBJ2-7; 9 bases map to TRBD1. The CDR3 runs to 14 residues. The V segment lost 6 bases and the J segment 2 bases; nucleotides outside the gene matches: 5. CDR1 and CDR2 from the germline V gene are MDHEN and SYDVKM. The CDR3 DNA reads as TGTGCCAGCAGCCCTGGACAGGGGCCCTACGAGCAGTACTTC. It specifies CASSPGQGPYEQYF.

Here the CDR3 DNA reads TGTGCCAGCAGCCAAGAGGGGGGGACAGGAGGCTTCCAAGAGACCCAGTACTTC. It encodes CASSQEGGTGGFQETQYF. This chain links TRBV4-2 with TRBJ2-5, with D possibly matching TRBD1 (8 bases). This CDR3 contains 18 residues. V lost 0 bases and J 1 base, leaving 18 bases between the germline ends. Germline assignment: CDR1 LGHNA and CDR2 YNFKEQ.

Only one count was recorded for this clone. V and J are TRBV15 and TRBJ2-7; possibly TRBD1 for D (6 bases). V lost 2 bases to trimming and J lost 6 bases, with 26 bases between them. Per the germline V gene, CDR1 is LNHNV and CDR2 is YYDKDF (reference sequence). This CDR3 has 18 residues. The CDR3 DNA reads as TGTGCCACCAGCAGAACTTACCCAAGGATAGAGACAGGATCCGAGCAGTACTTC. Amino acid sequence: CATSRTYPRIETGSEQYF.

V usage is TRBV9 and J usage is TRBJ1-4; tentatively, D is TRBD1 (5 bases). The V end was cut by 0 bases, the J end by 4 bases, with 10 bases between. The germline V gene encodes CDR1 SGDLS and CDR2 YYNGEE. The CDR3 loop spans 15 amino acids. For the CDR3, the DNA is TGTGCCAGCAGCGTAGTACCAGGGCGTAATGAAAAACTGTTTTTT. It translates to CASSVVPGRNEKLFF.

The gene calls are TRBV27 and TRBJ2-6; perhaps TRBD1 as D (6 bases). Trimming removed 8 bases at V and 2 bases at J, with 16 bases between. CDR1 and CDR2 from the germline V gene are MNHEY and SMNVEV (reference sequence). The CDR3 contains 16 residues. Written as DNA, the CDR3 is TGTGCCAGCCGATCGCCCCAGGGGCCTGGGGCCAACGTCCTGACTTTC. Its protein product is CASRSPQGPGANVLTF.

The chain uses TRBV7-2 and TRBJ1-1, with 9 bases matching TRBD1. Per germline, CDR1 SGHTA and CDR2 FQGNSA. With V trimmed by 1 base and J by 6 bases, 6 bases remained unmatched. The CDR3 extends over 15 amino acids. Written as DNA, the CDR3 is TGTGCCAGCAGCTTAGTTTTAGGGACAGGGCCTGAAGCTTTCTTT. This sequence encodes CASSLVLGTGPEAFF.

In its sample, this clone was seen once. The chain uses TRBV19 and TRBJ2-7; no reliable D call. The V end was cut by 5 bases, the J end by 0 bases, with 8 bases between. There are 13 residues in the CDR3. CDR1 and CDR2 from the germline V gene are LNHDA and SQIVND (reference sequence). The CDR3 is CASSPRGSYEQYF. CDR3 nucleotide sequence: TGTGCCAGTAGTCCGAGAGGCTCCTACGAGCAGTACTTC.

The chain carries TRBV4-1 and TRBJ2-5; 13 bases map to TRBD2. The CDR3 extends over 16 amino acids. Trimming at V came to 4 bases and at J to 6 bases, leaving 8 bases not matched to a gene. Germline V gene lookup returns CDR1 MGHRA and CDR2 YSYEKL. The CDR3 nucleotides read TGCGCCAGCAGCCTTGCACCGACTAGCGGGGGGCAGACCCAGTACTTC. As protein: CASSLAPTSGGQTQYF.